This T cell receptor beta chain comes out of a study of T cell repertoires in cytomegalovirus infection. The CDR3 length is 13 residues. After removal of 4 bases from V and 4 bases from J, the junction contained 2 bases not matched to a gene. Germline CDR1 is SQVTM and CDR2 is ANQGSEA. Using its own MiXCR run on the reads, TCRdb lists one record per CDR3 protein. This sample yields about 230,000 distinct CDR3 sequences, of which over 20% are seen a single time; 15% to 20% belongs to the top ten. The V and J genes are TRBV29-1 and TRBJ2-7, with 12 bases lining up with TRBD2. The material sequenced was CD8+ T cells from PBMCs. This TCR was sampled from a human donor in good health (CMV status not recorded). Some clones in this sample may be carry-over from other donors' samples. Written as DNA, the CDR3 is TGCAGCGTTGCCCTAGCGGGGGGGTACGAGCAGTACTTC. This codes for CSVALAGGYEQYF.